One and the same sample provided the 31 T cell receptor beta chains below, sequenced in a study of shared clonotypes between healthy human individuals. Repertoires were generated with immunoSEQ multiplex PCR, while TCRdb's copy carries only in-frame clones and drops some. The sample lists hundreds of thousands of clones, over 90% seen once, with 24% in the top ten. Naive CD8 cells, CD45RO-negative and positively selected for CCR7, excluded terminally differentiated effector memory CD45RA+ cells. Input material: naive CD8+ T cells sorted from blood. Source of these receptors: a man in his thirties or forties in good health.

This chain joins TRBV18 and TRBJ1-5; D unresolved. The V gene lost 3 bases and the J gene lost 4 bases, with 10 bases spanning the gap. CDR3 length equals 14 residues. The V gene's germline CDR1 is KGHSH and CDR2 LQKENI. CDR3: CASSPPGENQPQHF. CDR3 sequence (DNA): TGTGCCAGCTCACCCCCAGGTGAGAATCAGCCCCAGCATTTT.

CDR3 region: CASSVDGREWETQYF. CDR3 DNA: TGTGCCAGCAGCGTCGATGGACGGGAGTGGGAGACCCAGTACTTC. The J gene is TRBJ2-5, the V gene TRBV13; perhaps TRBD2 as D (6 bases). The germline V and J ends were trimmed by 5 bases and 5 bases, with 18 bases remaining between them. This CDR3 comprises 15 residues. Germline CDR1 and CDR2: PRHDT and FYEKMQ (reference sequence).

J is TRBJ2-1 and V is TRBV29-1; 9 positions agree with TRBD2. The germline gives CDR1 SQVTM, CDR2 ANQGSEA. V trimming: 4 bases; J trimming: 8 bases; junction bases outside the gene matches: 6. The CDR3 loop spans 13 amino acids. In DNA, the CDR3 is TGCAGCGTTGGTAGCGGGAGTATCTATGAGCAGTTCTTC. This translates into CSVGSGSIYEQFF.

The chain joins TRBV5-6 to TRBJ2-7, with 11 bases fitting TRBD1. J was trimmed by 4 bases and V by 2 bases; bases with no gene match: 2. Germline lookup yields CDR1 SGHDT and CDR2 YYEEEE. The CDR3 loop spans 14 amino acids. The CDR3 spells CASSFGTGGYEQYF. The DNA for the CDR3 is TGTGCCAGCAGCTTCGGGACAGGGGGATACGAGCAGTACTTC.

Only one count was recorded for this clone. The rearrangement links TRBV6-4 to TRBJ1-3; 8 bases agree with TRBD1. CDR3 length: 14 residues. Per the germline V gene, CDR1 is MRHNA and CDR2 is SNTAGT. The ends lost 4 bases at V and 4 bases at J; junction bases unmatched: 3. The CDR3 region is CASSGQGHGNTIYF. In nucleotides, the CDR3 is TGTGCCAGCAGTGGACAGGGGCACGGAAACACCATATATTTT.

This sequence joins TRBV15 and TRBJ1-5; D is ambiguous. CDR1 is LNHNV, CDR2 YYDKDF, per germline (reference sequence). CDR3 length equals 15 residues. Trimming pared 9 bases from V and 0 bases from J, leaving 15 bases between. CDR3: CATISTDHSNQPQHF. The CDR3, as DNA: TGTGCCACTATAAGTACAGACCATAGCAATCAGCCCCAGCATTTT.

The V and J genes are TRBV6-6 and TRBJ2-1, with D possibly being TRBD1 or TRBD2 (5 bases each). Germline V lookup: CDR1 MNHNY, CDR2 SVGAGI (reference sequence). V was cut by 4 bases and J by 10 bases, with 17 bases left in between. The CDR3 contains 14 residues. The CDR3 coding sequence is TGTGCCAGCAGTTCAACCGGGACCCAGATCGAGCAGTTCTTC. It codes for CASSSTGTQIEQFF.

A note on this clone: The same CDR3 can be traced to other DNA sequences in this sample. The J gene is TRBJ1-5, the V gene TRBV4-3; D is uncertain. V lost 0 bases and J 2 bases, leaving 11 bases between the germline ends. CDR3 length: 16 amino acids. Germline lookup yields CDR1 LGHNA and CDR2 YSLEER. The CDR3 loop reads CASSQDRTGGNQPQHF. CDR3 bases: TGCGCCAGCAGCCAAGACAGGACCGGGGGCAATCAGCCCCAGCATTTT.

The V call is TRBV28, the J call TRBJ2-7; weak D call: TRBD2 (6 bases). Trimming cost V 3 bases and J 2 bases, with 11 bases left between them. Looked up from germline, CDR1 is MDHEN and CDR2 is SYDVKM. This CDR3 comprises 14 residues. The DNA of the CDR3 is TGTGCCAGCAGTTTTGAACTAGCTACCTACGAGCAGTACTTC. Translation gives CASSFELATYEQYF.

This clone was observed once. Other DNA variants within this sample encode the same CDR3. V usage is TRBV5-1 and J usage is TRBJ2-7, with 8 bases fitting TRBD2. The CDR3 contains 13 residues. Germline V gene sequence: CDR1 SGHRS, CDR2 YFSETQ. V gave up 2 bases and J gave up 2 bases; unmatched junction bases: 0. The CDR3 loop is CASSFGRAYEQYF. CDR3 DNA sequence: TGCGCCAGCAGCTTCGGGAGGGCCTACGAGCAGTACTTC.

The chain combines TRBV5-1 with TRBJ2-1, with D possibly called TRBD1 or TRBD2 (5 bases each). V shed 6 bases and J shed 6 bases, with 19 bases lying between them. Germline V gives CDR1 SGHRS, CDR2 YFSETQ. This CDR3 is built from 15 residues. The CDR3 nucleotides are TGCGCCAGCACCCCCGGGGCGGAAGGGGCCAATGAGCAGTTCTTC. Protein sequence: CASTPGAEGANEQFF.

This clone was detected only once. This chain connects TRBV28 to TRBJ2-7, with 7 positions matching TRBD1. This CDR3 is 17 amino acids long. V lost 4 bases, J lost 0 bases, and 12 bases stayed unmatched. The V gene's germline CDR1 is MDHEN and CDR2 SYDVKM. CDR3 protein: CASSSHQTGISSYEQYF. DNA for the CDR3: TGTGCCAGCAGTTCCCACCAGACAGGGATTAGCTCCTACGAGCAGTACTTC.

For the CDR3, the DNA is TGTGCCAGCAGCACTACTCTAGCGCCGTCCTACAATGAGCAGTTCTTC. Translated: CASSTTLAPSYNEQFF. This sequence joins TRBV7-9 and TRBJ2-1; tentative D call: TRBD2 (6 bases). Germline V gene data show CDR1 as SEHNR and CDR2 as FQNEAQ (reference sequence). This CDR3 region has 16 residues. V shed 5 bases and J shed 1 base, with 15 bases lying between them.

The chain carries TRBV30 and TRBJ1-1; TRBD1 matches 8 bases. The CDR3 totals 14 residues. V trimming: 2 bases; J trimming: 1 base; junction bases outside the gene matches: 3. Per the germline V gene, CDR1 is GTSNPN and CDR2 is SVGIG (reference sequence). CDR3 loop: CAWSHGQGNTEAFF. The CDR3 DNA follows: TGTGCCTGGAGTCATGGACAGGGGAACACTGAAGCTTTCTTT. Variable domain in full (rest from reference TRBV30 and TRBJ1-1): SQTIHQWPATLVQPVGSPLSLECTVEGTSNPNLYWYRQAAGRGLQLLFYSVGIGQISSEVPQNLSASRPQDRQFILSSKKLLLSDSGFYLCAWSHGQGNTEAFFGQGTRLTVV.

Worth noting for this clone: Other DNA sequences within the sample encode an identical CDR3. This chain connects TRBV9 to TRBJ2-3; perhaps TRBD2 as D (5 bases). Germline CDR1 and CDR2: SGDLS and YYNGEE. The CDR3 sequence is 14 residues long. The V end was cut by 0 bases, the J end by 0 bases, with 5 bases between. CDR3 DNA sequence: TGTGCCAGCAGCGTAGCGGGGAGCACAGATACGCAGTATTTT. This encodes CASSVAGSTDTQYF.

The chain joins TRBV4-1 to TRBJ2-5; D is perhaps TRBD1 or TRBD2 (6 bases each). Germline CDR1 is MGHRA and CDR2 is YSYEKL. The CDR3 consists of 15 residues. The V gene lost 4 bases and the J gene lost 5 bases, with 17 bases spanning the gap. The CDR3 region has the DNA TGCGCCAGCAGCCCCGAGAGCGGAGGGGGGGAGACCCAGTACTTC. Its protein product is CASSPESGGGETQYF.

The CDR3 loop reads CASSFLGNEQFF. The CDR3 DNA reads TGTGCCAGCAGCTTCTTGGGGAATGAGCAGTTCTTC. The chain is built from TRBV7-2 and TRBJ2-1, with D uncertain. CDR3 length: 12 amino acids. Germline V gives CDR1 SGHTA, CDR2 FQGNSA. Trimming pared 3 bases from V and 7 bases from J, leaving 7 bases between.

The chain joins TRBV13 to TRBJ2-1; TRBD2 agrees at 11 bases. Germline lookup yields CDR1 PRHDT and CDR2 FYEKMQ (reference sequence). V shed 4 bases and J 3 bases; nucleotides not matched to a gene: 17. This CDR3 has 20 amino acids. CDR3: CASSSRSASGGMGHYNEQFF. The CDR3 DNA is TGTGCCAGCAGCTCGAGGTCAGCTAGCGGGGGGATGGGACACTACAATGAGCAGTTCTTC.

This chain connects TRBV28 to TRBJ2-7, with 8 nucleotides matching TRBD1. The CDR3 runs to 13 residues. Germline CDR1 and CDR2: MDHEN and SYDVKM. Unmatched junction bases numbered 5, after V lost 5 bases and J lost 5 bases. CDR3 protein: CASSHRGLDEQYF. In nucleotides, the CDR3 is TGTGCCAGCAGTCACAGGGGGTTGGACGAGCAGTACTTC.

This chain connects TRBV19 to TRBJ2-1; 11 nucleotides align to TRBD2. The J segment lost 6 bases and the V segment lost 8 bases, leaving 9 bases of the junction unmatched. Germline V lookup: CDR1 LNHDA, CDR2 SQIVND (reference sequence). The CDR3 totals 15 residues. The CDR3 here is CASGGLADPVNEQFF. In DNA, the CDR3 is TGTGCCAGTGGGGGACTAGCGGACCCCGTCAATGAGCAGTTCTTC.

A note on this clone: One end of the junction fails to match germline, which may point to a read error. The chain has TRBV20-1 and TRBJ2-7; D not certain. This CDR3 has 8 residues. Looked up from germline, CDR1 is DFQATT and CDR2 is SNEGSKA (reference sequence). CDR3: CSGGEVVF. Written as DNA, the CDR3 is TGCAGTGGGGGTGAAGTGGTCTTC.

This chain uses TRBV27 with TRBJ2-7, with D perhaps given as TRBD1 or TRBD2 (5 bases each). The length of the CDR3 is 14 residues. Trimming took 6 bases from V and 3 from J, leaving 15 bases between them. Germline V CDR1 and CDR2: MNHEY, SMNVEV (reference sequence). CDR3 sequence reads: CASSPARERYEQYF. Here the CDR3 DNA reads TGTGCCAGCAGCCCCGCCAGGGAGCGCTACGAGCAGTACTTC.

The rearrangement uses TRBV5-1 and TRBJ2-7; D ambiguous. The ends were cut back, 0 bases at V and 7 bases at J, with 14 bases in the middle. Germline CDR1 reads SGHRS; CDR2 reads YFSETQ. This CDR3 is 14 amino acids long. The CDR3 reads CASSLGEDLREQYF. In DNA, the CDR3 is TGCGCCAGCAGCTTGGGGGAAGATCTTAGGGAGCAGTACTTC.

Regarding this clone: This same CDR3 is encoded by further DNA sequences in the sample. The CDR3 DNA reads as TGTGCCAGCAGTTTGGGGACAGGGAGCAATCAGCCCCAGCATTTT. As protein: CASSLGTGSNQPQHF. This chain joins TRBV27 and TRBJ1-5; 9 nucleotides line up with TRBD1. This CDR3 is built from 15 residues. Germline values: CDR1 MNHEY, CDR2 SMNVEV (reference sequence). J gave up 1 base and V 3 bases, and 1 base lay outside the gene matches.

The CDR3 reads CASSLGQTYNEQFF. CDR3 coding DNA: TGTGCCAGCAGCTTGGGACAGACCTACAATGAGCAGTTCTTC. This sequence joins TRBV27 and TRBJ2-1; 7 bases align to TRBD1. Unmatched junction bases numbered 4, after V lost 6 bases and J lost 2 bases. Looked up from germline, CDR1 is MNHEY and CDR2 is SMNVEV (reference sequence). This CDR3 is 14 amino acids long.

This sequence joins TRBV2 and TRBJ2-3; D gene unclear. V was cut by 10 bases and J by 2 bases, with 13 bases left in between. From germline, CDR1 is SNHLY and CDR2 FYNNEI. The CDR3 contains 13 residues. DNA for the CDR3: TGTGCCACTCCTAGTGGGAACACAGATACGCAGTATTTT. It encodes CATPSGNTDTQYF.

There are a few counts of this clone. This sequence joins TRBV18 and TRBJ2-7; a possible D gene is TRBD1 (6 bases). This CDR3 has 15 amino acids. Germline V gene lookup returns CDR1 KGHSH and CDR2 LQKENI. With 1 base removed from V and 1 base from J, the gap between germline ends came to 11 bases. CDR3 nucleotide sequence: TGTGCCAGCTCACCACAGGACAGTTCATCCTACGAGCAGTACTTC. Its translation is CASSPQDSSSYEQYF.

The V gene is TRBV4-3, the J gene TRBJ2-1, with D perhaps matching TRBD1 or TRBD2 (6 bases each). Looked up from germline, CDR1 is LGHNA and CDR2 is YSLEER. V shed 4 bases and J shed 8 bases, with 12 bases lying between them. The CDR3 is 13 amino acids. The CDR3 here is CASSPEGGYEQFF. The CDR3 DNA reads as TGCGCCAGCAGCCCCGAAGGGGGGTATGAGCAGTTCTTC.

This clone has only a few counts. The rearrangement joins TRBV19 to TRBJ1-5, with D perhaps TRBD1 (6 bases). The CDR3 runs to 15 residues. Looked up from germline, CDR1 is LNHDA and CDR2 is SQIVND (reference sequence). Between the trimmed V and J ends, which lost 7 bases and 3 bases, there was a span of 16 bases. The CDR3 region is CASTPRQGYNQPQHF. The CDR3 DNA is TGTGCCAGTACCCCGCGGCAGGGGTACAATCAGCCCCAGCATTTT.

V and J are TRBV7-6 and TRBJ2-5, with a weak D call TRBD1 (6 bases). The CDR3 length is 14 residues. Per germline, CDR1 SGHVS and CDR2 FNYEAQ. V lost 8 bases and J lost 3, with 16 bases in between. The CDR3, as DNA: TGTGCCAGCTCCATTGACAGGCTAAAAGAGACCCAGTACTTC. The encoded protein is CASSIDRLKETQYF.

The CDR3 sequence: CASSLGVPYEQYF. The CDR3 region has the DNA TGCGCCAGCAGCTTGGGGGTGCCCTACGAGCAGTACTTC. V gene TRBV5-1 combines with J gene TRBJ2-7; D is ambiguous. Germline assignment: CDR1 SGHRS and CDR2 YFSETQ. V was clipped by 0 bases and J by 2 bases, with 6 bases between them. CDR3 length: 13 residues.